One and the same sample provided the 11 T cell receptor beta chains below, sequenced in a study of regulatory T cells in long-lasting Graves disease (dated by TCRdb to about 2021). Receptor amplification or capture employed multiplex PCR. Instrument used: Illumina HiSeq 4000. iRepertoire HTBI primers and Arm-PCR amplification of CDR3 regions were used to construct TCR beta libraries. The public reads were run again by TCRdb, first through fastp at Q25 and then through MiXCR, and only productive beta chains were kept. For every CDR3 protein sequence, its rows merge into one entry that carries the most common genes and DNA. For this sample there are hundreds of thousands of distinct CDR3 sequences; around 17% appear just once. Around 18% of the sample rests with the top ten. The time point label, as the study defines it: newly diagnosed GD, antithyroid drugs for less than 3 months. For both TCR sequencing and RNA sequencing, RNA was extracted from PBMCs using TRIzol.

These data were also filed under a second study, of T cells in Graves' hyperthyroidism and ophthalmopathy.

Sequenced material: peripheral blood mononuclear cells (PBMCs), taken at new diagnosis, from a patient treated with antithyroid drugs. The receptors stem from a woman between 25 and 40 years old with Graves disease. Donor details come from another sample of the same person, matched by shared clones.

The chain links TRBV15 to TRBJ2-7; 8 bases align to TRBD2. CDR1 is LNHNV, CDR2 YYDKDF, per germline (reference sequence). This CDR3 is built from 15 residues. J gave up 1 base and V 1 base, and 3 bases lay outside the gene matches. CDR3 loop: CATSRASGSSYEQYF. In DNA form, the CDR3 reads TGTGCCACCAGCAGAGCTAGCGGGTCTTCCTACGAGCAGTACTTC. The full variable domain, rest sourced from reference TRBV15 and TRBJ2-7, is DAMVIQNPRYQVTQFGKPVTLSCSQTLNHNVMYWYQQKSSQAPKLLFHYYDKDFNNEADTPDNFQSRRPNTSFCFLDIRSPGLGDTAMYLCATSRASGSSYEQYFGPGTRLTVT.

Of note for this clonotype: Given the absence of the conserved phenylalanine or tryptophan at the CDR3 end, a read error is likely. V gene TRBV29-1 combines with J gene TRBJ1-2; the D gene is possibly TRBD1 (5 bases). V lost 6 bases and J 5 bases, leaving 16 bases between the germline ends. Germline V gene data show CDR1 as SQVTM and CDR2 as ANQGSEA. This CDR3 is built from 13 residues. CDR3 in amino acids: CSVTATKSYGYTL. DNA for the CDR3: TGCAGCGTGACAGCGACGAAATCGTATGGCTACACCCTC.

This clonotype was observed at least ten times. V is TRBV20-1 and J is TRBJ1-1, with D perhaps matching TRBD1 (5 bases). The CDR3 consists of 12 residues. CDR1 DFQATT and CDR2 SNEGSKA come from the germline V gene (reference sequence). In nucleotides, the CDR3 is TGCAGCAACAGGCGAGCGAACACTGAAGCTTTCTTT. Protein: CSNRRANTEAFF.

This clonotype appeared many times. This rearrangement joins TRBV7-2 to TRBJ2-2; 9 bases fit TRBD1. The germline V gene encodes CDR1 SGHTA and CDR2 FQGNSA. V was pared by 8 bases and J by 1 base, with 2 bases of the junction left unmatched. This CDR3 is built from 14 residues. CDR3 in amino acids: CASAGQGNTGELFF. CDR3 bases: TGTGCCAGCGCGGGACAGGGGAACACCGGGGAGCTGTTTTTT.

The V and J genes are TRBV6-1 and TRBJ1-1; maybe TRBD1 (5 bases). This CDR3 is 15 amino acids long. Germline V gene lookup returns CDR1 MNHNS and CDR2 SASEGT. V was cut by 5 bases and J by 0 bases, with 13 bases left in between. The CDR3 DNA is TGTGCCAGCAGTCTTACGACAGTTATGAACACTGAAGCTTTCTTT. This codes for CASSLTTVMNTEAFF.

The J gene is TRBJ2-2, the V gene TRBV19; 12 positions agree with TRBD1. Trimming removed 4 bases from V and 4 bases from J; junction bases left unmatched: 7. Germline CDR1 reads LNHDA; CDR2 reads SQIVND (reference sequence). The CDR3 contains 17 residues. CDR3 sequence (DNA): TGTGCCAGTAGTACGGGACAGGGGGCCCTCCCCACCGGGGAGCTGTTTTTT. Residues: CASSTGQGALPTGELFF.

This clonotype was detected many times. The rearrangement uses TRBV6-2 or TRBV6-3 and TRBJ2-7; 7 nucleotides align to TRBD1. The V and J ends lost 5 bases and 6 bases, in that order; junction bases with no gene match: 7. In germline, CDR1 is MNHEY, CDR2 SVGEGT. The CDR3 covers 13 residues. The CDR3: CASSEWDSGEQYF. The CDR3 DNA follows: TGTGCCAGCAGTGAATGGGACAGCGGCGAGCAGTACTTC.

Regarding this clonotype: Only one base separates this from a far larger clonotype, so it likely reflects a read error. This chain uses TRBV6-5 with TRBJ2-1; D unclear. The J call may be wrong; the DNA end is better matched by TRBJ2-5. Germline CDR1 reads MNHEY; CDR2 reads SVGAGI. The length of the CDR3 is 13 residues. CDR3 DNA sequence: TGTGCCAGCAGTTTCCTAGGTAGTGAGACCCAGTACTTC. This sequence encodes CASSFLGSETQYF.

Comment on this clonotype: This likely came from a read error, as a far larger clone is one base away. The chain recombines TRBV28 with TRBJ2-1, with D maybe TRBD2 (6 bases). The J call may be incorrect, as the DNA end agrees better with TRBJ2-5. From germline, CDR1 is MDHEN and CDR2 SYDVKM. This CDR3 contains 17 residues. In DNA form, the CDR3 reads TGTGCCTGCAGTTCGCCAGGGCGGGGCGCTGGACAAGAGACCCAGTACTTC. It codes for CACSSPGRGAGQETQYF.

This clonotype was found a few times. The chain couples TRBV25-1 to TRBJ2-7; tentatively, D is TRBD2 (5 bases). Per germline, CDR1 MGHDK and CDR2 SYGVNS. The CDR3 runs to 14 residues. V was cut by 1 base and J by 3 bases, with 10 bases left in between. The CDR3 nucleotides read TGTGCCAGCAGTGAATCGCGGGTCAACTACGAGCAGTACTTC. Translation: CASSESRVNYEQYF.

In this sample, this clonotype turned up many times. CDR3 region: CASSIAGGGRTEAFF. The DNA for the CDR3 is TGTGCCAGTAGTATCGCGGGGGGGGGAAGGACTGAAGCTTTCTTT. V gene TRBV19 combines with J gene TRBJ1-1, with D perhaps matching TRBD1 (5 bases). Germline V gene data show CDR1 as LNHDA and CDR2 as SQIVND (reference sequence). V lost 3 bases to trimming and J lost 5 bases, with 16 bases between them. The CDR3 length is 15 residues.